The 3 T cell receptor beta chains below come from one sample, sequenced in a study of circulating and synovial CD4+ cells in juvenile arthritis. The protocol was immunoSEQ multiplex PCR, while the TCRdb copy is restricted to in-frame clones and leaves out a portion. The sample shows about 33,000 clones, roughly 96% of them seen only once. The sample taken for sequencing was CD4+ T cells from blood. The receptor source for this set is a human donor with juvenile idiopathic arthritis.

The V gene is TRBV28, the J gene TRBJ2-4; 7 bases line up with TRBD1. The CDR3 is made up of 14 amino acids. Germline CDR1 and CDR2: MDHEN and SYDVKM. With V trimmed by 6 bases and J by 5 bases, 7 bases remained unmatched. As DNA, the CDR3 is TGTGCCAGCAGAACGGGACAGAGCCAAAACATTCAGTACTTC. Translated: CASRTGQSQNIQYF.

The chain uses TRBV6-6 and TRBJ1-3; the D gene is possibly TRBD1 (5 bases). Germline CDR1 is MNHNY and CDR2 is SVGAGI (reference sequence). The V and J ends lost 6 bases and 1 base respectively, with 16 bases between them. The CDR3 has 16 amino acids. This CDR3 is CASREWEGKSGNTIYF. In DNA, the CDR3 is TGTGCCAGCAGAGAATGGGAGGGGAAATCTGGAAACACCATATATTTT.

This chain connects TRBV27 to TRBJ2-3, with 15 bases lining up with TRBD2. CDR3 length equals 19 residues. Germline trimming cut 6 bases from V and 1 base from J; bases unmatched to any gene: 11. Germline assignment: CDR1 MNHEY and CDR2 SMNVEV (reference sequence). In nucleotides, the CDR3 is TGTGCCAGCAGCCGGACCGGACTAGCGGGAGGGCCCGGCACAGATACGCAGTATTTT. Encoded protein: CASSRTGLAGGPGTDTQYF.